Here is one T cell receptor beta chain with its context. Its antigen specificity is not known. Per-base quality was not reported, and no clone a single base away is much larger than it. This sample was taken from a study of blood T cell repertoires in COVID-19 (dated by TCRdb to about 2020). For context, the study as a whole: Collaborator samples came from the United States, Italy and Spain and covered acute and convalescent phases of COVID-19. Where HLA class I and class II types were available, the types were taken from metadata supplied by the sample provider, not from assay-based typing. A de-identified subject ID, COVID-19 status, age in years and sex were almost always included in the sample metadata. The samples were drawn from the first 160 participants of the ongoing ImmuneRACE study and from 1,254 subjects provided by 6 global collaborators. The repertoires were released in a freely available public database meant as a resource for research on the immune response to SARS-CoV-2. The prospective study material was composed of cDNA or gDNA derived from T cells, B-cell-depleted T cells, or PBMCs. Subjects who had been exposed to COVID-19, were actively infected with it, or had recovered from it provided the deeply sampled blood TCRbeta repertoires that made up the dataset. What the authors observed across the whole study: Clinical and demographic metadata were provided uncurated, with the amount varying by source and participant.

Each collaborating institution followed its own protocols to collect whole blood in K2EDTA tubes. For TCRbeta analysis, collaborators shipped samples in one of three forms: frozen whole blood, isolated PBMCs, or DNA extracted from either of those sample types. The immunoSEQ Assay, a bias-controlled multiplex PCR, was used to amplify TCRbeta CDR3 regions from genomic DNA. The authors' analysis ran thus. Nucleated cell counts per sample were estimated from amplification of reference gene primers within the assay. Sequence reads were collapsed and filtered to measure the absolute abundance of every unique TCRbeta CDR3 rearrangement. For each sample, productive Simpson clonality was calculated by taking the square root of Simpson's diversity index across productive rearrangements. Sourced from immuneACCESS, this table was stored by TCRdb with only in-frame sequences that have V and J called. A share of the clones is absent; for the studies checked, an unresolved V gene accounts for under half, and the remainder has no known explanation. The DNA was the basis for D and trimming; V, J and clone size are from that table. The sample table shows approximately 94,000 clones, and approximately 81% are seen once. The top ten clonotypes cover more than 10% of the sample.

The sequenced material came from peripheral blood. This sequence was found in a human donor in a cohort sampled during active COVID-19.

The DNA sequence is given as TGTGCCAGCAGCTTAGCAGCCGGAGGGCCCTACAATGAGCAGTTCTTC. Its coded protein is CASSLAAGGPYNEQFF. The rearrangement joined TRBV11-2 to TRBJ2-1, and the D gene may be TRBD2, 6 bases matching. CDR1 and CDR2, looked up from the germline V gene, are SGHAT and FQNNGV. Deletion took 1 base off V and 2 bases off J, with a span of 12 bases between the germline ends. The CDR3 measures 16 amino acids from cysteine to phenylalanine. CDR3 DNA is the only sequence kept; it has 48 bases, read in frame from the first base.